This TCR beta chain stems from a study of response to subunit inactivated influenza vaccine. Points on this clonotype: Its antigen is unknown.

V was pared by 1 base and J by 5 bases, with 11 bases of the junction left unmatched. Germline V gives CDR1 DFQATT, CDR2 SNEGSKA (reference sequence). The CDR3 has 16 amino acids. TCRdb analysed the RT-PCR reads with MiXCR anew, one entry per CDR3 protein. The sample has around 480,000 distinct CDR3 sequences, approximately 15% seen once; the top ten hold less than 4%. Study-wide points: Authors suggested each seasonal flu vaccination may recruit only limited numbers of new T cells.

The sequence was obtained from a man aged 50 to 69 who received an inactivated influenza vaccine. The J gene is TRBJ2-1, the V gene TRBV20-1, with 7 bases fitting TRBD2. The specimen comprised CD4+ T cells sorted from PBMCs, sampled less than 30 months after vaccination. In DNA, the CDR3 is TGCAGTGCTAGAGGGGGCCTAGCGGCCCGAAACAATGAGCAGTTCTTC. Translation gives CSARGGLAARNNEQFF.